These T cell receptor beta chains were read from a single sample in a study of radiation and T cells in renal cell carcinoma. The method was immunoSEQ multiplex PCR; TCRdb's version includes in-frame clones alone and lacks a portion of them. The table records about 43,000 clones, roughly 82% of them present only once. The input for sequencing was blood, taken from a patient whose treatment included radiotherapy and nephrectomy. Source of these receptors: a woman between 65 and 79 years old with renal cell carcinoma. Each CDR3 is given with its conserved first and last residue.

>TRBV4-2|TRBJ1-2
CASSLVDNYGYTF
>TRBV25-1|TRBJ2-4
CARSARRGGVAKNIQYF
>TRBV7-6|TRBJ2-1
CASSSALGGSSSYNEQFF
>TRBV7-7|TRBJ2-2
CASSALAGARTGELFF
>TRBV5-4|TRBJ2-2
CASSLVGAPTGELFF
>TRBV27|TRBJ1-6
CASSFSPGAPLHF
>TRBV4-1|TRBJ2-4
CASSQLTASGVGNIQYF
>TRBV9|TRBJ2-5
CASSPGTGFGTQYF
>TRBV7-2|TRBJ2-5
CASSLGSSGQETQYF
>TRBV23-1|TRBJ1-5
CARQVLGGACNQPQHF
>TRBV6-5|TRBJ2-5
CASRLSIGLETQYF
>TRBV5-1|TRBJ2-2
CASSLFRTSGELFF
>TRBV19|TRBJ2-3
CASSPRTSTDTQYF
>TRBV7-2|TRBJ1-1
CASSLDSRFGEAFF
>TRBV6-1|TRBJ1-2
CASTRDSYGYTF
>TRBV5-8|TRBJ1-1
CASSFEGTGGNTEAFF
>TRBV7-2|TRBJ2-2
CASSSRGGDTGELFF
>TRBV10-3|TRBJ1-1
CAISPDRGLNRRGNTEAFF
>TRBV13|TRBJ2-1
CASSIRDGYNEQFF
>TRBV6-6|TRBJ1-1
CASSRGQSNTEAFF
>TRBV30|TRBJ1-2
CAWTPRRDSYGYTF
>TRBV6-5|TRBJ2-6
CAFSQDSGANVLTF